A selection of T cell receptor beta chains follows, all from one sample in a study of cytomegalovirus exposure and HLA in healthy donors. Profiled with immunoSEQ multiplex PCR; TCRdb holds only in-frame clones, not every one. The data show some 100,000 clones, with more than 75% seen just once and just under 4% held by the top ten. What was sequenced was PBMCs. The origin of the receptors is a woman aged 45 to 65 in good health and CMV-seropositive. Both conserved end residues are part of each CDR3. D genes are given only for firm matches. Expanded clones get a size class; other rows say once, few or many, or leave the size out.

clone size | CDR3 length | D gene | J gene | V gene | CDR3 protein | CDR3 DNA
NA | 17 | TRBD2 | TRBJ2-2 | TRBV5-1 | CASSFRSGRAATGELFF | TGCGCCAGCAGCTTTCGTAGCGGGAGGGCCGCCACCGGGGAGCTGTTTTTT
NA | 12 | NA | TRBJ2-1 | TRBV13 | CASSLRGVEQFF | TGTGCCAGCAGCTTACGCGGGGTTGAGCAGTTCTTC
NA | 17 | TRBD2 | TRBJ2-7 | TRBV5-4 | CASTATSGDTSSYEQYF | TGTGCCAGCACGGCTACTAGCGGCGATACGAGCTCCTACGAGCAGTACTTC
NA | 15 | NA | TRBJ1-2 | TRBV29-1 | CSVEVSGQRNYGYTF | TGCAGCGTTGAGGTCTCCGGTCAGCGGAACTATGGCTACACCTTC
NA | 14 | NA | TRBJ2-1 | TRBV4-1 | CASSQRGSPDEQFF | TGCGCCAGCAGCCAACGCGGTTCTCCCGATGAGCAGTTCTTC
few | 14 | TRBD2 | TRBJ2-3 | TRBV30 | CAWLAGGPLDTQYF | TGTGCCTGGCTAGCGGGAGGGCCATTAGATACGCAGTATTTT
NA | 15 | NA | TRBJ1-1 | TRBV4-1 | CASSQPRRGNTEAFF | TGCGCCAGCAGCCAACCCAGGCGTGGCAACACTGAAGCTTTCTTT
NA | 13 | TRBD1 | TRBJ1-1 | TRBV6-4 | CASSPQGAGEAFF | TGTGCCAGCAGTCCCCAGGGGGCAGGTGAAGCTTTCTTT
NA | 15 | NA | TRBJ1-5 | TRBV10-3 | CAISVGEERNQPQHF | TGTGCCATCAGTGTTGGGGAGGAACGCAATCAGCCCCAGCATTTT
NA | 13 | TRBD1 | TRBJ1-1 | TRBV5-1 | CASSYEGASEAFF | TGCGCCAGCAGCTATGAGGGGGCTTCTGAAGCTTTCTTT
NA | 12 | NA | TRBJ2-7 | TRBV7-9 | CASSLPPGEQYF | TGTGCCAGCAGCTTGCCGCCAGGCGAGCAGTACTTC
NA | 16 | TRBD2 | TRBJ2-2 | TRBV9 | CASSRRSGTNTGELFF | TGTGCCAGCAGCAGACGTAGCGGGACGAACACCGGGGAGCTGTTTTTT
NA | 13 | NA | TRBJ1-5 | TRBV9 | CASSVSANQPQHF | TGTGCCAGCAGCGTTAGTGCCAATCAGCCCCAGCATTTT
NA | 13 | NA | TRBJ2-7 | TRBV9 | CASSPMSSYEQYF | TGTGCCAGCAGCCCCATGAGCTCCTACGAGCAGTACTTC
NA | 15 | NA | TRBJ2-3 | TRBV6-1 | CASSEQGTAGPPQYF | TGTGCCAGCAGTGAACAGGGAACGGCGGGGCCCCCGCAGTATTTT
once | 16 | NA | TRBJ2-5 | TRBV6-5 | CASSYQPAGKRKTQYF | TGTGCCAGCAGCTACCAGCCTGCGGGGAAGCGAAAGACCCAGTACTTC
NA | 13 | NA | TRBJ2-7 | TRBV5-1 | CASSLGGPYEQYF | TGCGCCAGCAGCTTGGGCGGGCCCTACGAGCAGTACTTC
NA | 17 | TRBD2 | TRBJ2-3 | TRBV9 | CASSGPKAGGSTDTQYF | TGTGCCAGCAGCGGACCGAAGGCGGGAGGGAGCACAGATACGCAGTATTTT
NA | 14 | TRBD1 | TRBJ1-2 | TRBV7-6 | CASSLDGTGDGYTF | TGTGCCAGCAGCTTAGACGGGACAGGGGATGGCTACACCTTC
NA | 19 | TRBD2 | TRBJ2-3 | TRBV5-1 | CASRLDLRGGRGIGDTQYF | TGCGCCAGCAGATTGGACTTGCGCGGCGGGAGGGGTATAGGAGATACGCAGTATTTT
NA | 15 | TRBD2 | TRBJ2-3 | TRBV11-2 | CASSARGVSTDTQYF | TGTGCCAGCAGCGCGCGGGGGGTTAGCACAGATACGCAGTATTTT
NA | 21 | TRBD2 | TRBJ2-3 | TRBV27 | CASSLLGRGGKAGGPTDTQYF | TGTGCCAGCAGTTTATTGGGTCGTGGGGGGAAAGCGGGGGGACCCACAGATACGCAGTATTTT
NA | 15 | TRBD2 | TRBJ2-2 | TRBV7-9 | CASSSRIAGTGELFF | TGTGCCAGCAGCTCTAGAATAGCGGGGACCGGGGAGCTGTTTTTT
NA | 14 | NA | TRBJ2-5 | TRBV7-9 | CASSLAGTQETQYF | TGTGCCAGCAGCTTAGCGGGGACTCAAGAGACCCAGTACTTC
NA | 15 | TRBD2 | TRBJ2-1 | TRBV11-3 | CASSKLTSGSNEQFF | TGTGCCAGCAGCAAATTGACTAGCGGATCCAATGAGCAGTTCTTC
NA | 16 | TRBD1 | TRBJ2-7 | TRBV7-9 | CASSLAMGQAFYEQYF | TGTGCCAGCAGCTTAGCGATGGGACAGGCCTTCTACGAGCAGTACTTC
few | 13 | NA | TRBJ2-7 | TRBV5-5 | CASSPALTYEQYF | TGTGCCAGCAGCCCCGCACTAACCTACGAGCAGTACTTC
few | 16 | NA | TRBJ1-3 | TRBV9 | CASSAAIQGKGNTIYF | TGTGCCAGCAGCGCTGCAATACAGGGAAAAGGAAACACCATATATTTT
NA | 14 | TRBD1 | TRBJ2-3 | TRBV5-1 | CASSRGQGTDTQYF | TGCGCCAGCAGCCGGGGACAGGGAACAGATACGCAGTATTTT
NA | 16 | TRBD2 | TRBJ2-3 | TRBV11-3 | CASSWGTSGGTDTQYF | TGTGCCAGCAGCTGGGGGACTAGCGGGGGCACAGATACGCAGTATTTT
NA | 14 | TRBD1 | TRBJ1-4 | TRBV5-1 | CASSSGQGAEKLFF | TGCGCCAGCAGCTCCGGACAGGGGGCGGAAAAACTGTTTTTT
few | 12 | NA | TRBJ1-3 | TRBV10-3 | CAIQGSGNTIYF | TGTGCCATCCAGGGGTCTGGAAACACCATATATTTT
NA | 13 | NA | TRBJ2-1 | TRBV29-1 | CSVEGGLYNEQFF | TGCAGCGTTGAAGGGGGACTTTACAATGAGCAGTTCTTC
NA | 15 | TRBD2 | TRBJ2-2 | TRBV7-3 | CASSFGGAVTGELFF | TGTGCCAGCAGCTTCGGGGGGGCGGTCACCGGGGAGCTGTTTTTT
NA | 14 | TRBD1 | TRBJ2-1 | TRBV5-1 | CASYRDRPENEQFF | TGCGCCAGCTATCGGGACAGACCAGAGAATGAGCAGTTCTTC
NA | 11 | NA | TRBJ1-1 | TRBV29-1 | CSATRGTEAFF | TGCAGCGCCACCAGGGGAACTGAAGCTTTCTTT
NA | 15 | TRBD2 | TRBJ2-2 | TRBV9 | CASSPGTSGVGELFF | TGTGCCAGCAGCCCCGGGACTAGCGGAGTCGGGGAGCTGTTTTTT
NA | 14 | TRBD1 | TRBJ1-1 | TRBV5-1 | CASSFRQGGAEAFF | TGCGCCAGCAGCTTCCGACAGGGTGGGGCTGAAGCTTTCTTT
NA | 11 | NA | TRBJ1-1 | TRBV25-1 | CASSESLQAFF | TGTGCCAGCAGTGAATCTCTCCAAGCTTTCTTT
NA | 14 | TRBD1 | TRBJ1-4 | TRBV10-3 | CAISEQGSREKLFF | TGTGCCATCAGTGAACAGGGGAGCAGGGAAAAACTGTTTTTT
NA | 14 | NA | TRBJ2-7 | TRBV27 | CASSRGIVPYEQYF | TGTGCCAGCAGCCGCGGAATCGTCCCCTACGAGCAGTACTTC
NA | 15 | NA | TRBJ1-5 | TRBV18 | CASSPSVGGGQPQHF | TGTGCCAGCTCACCCTCTGTCGGGGGTGGCCAGCCCCAGCATTTT
few | 14 | NA | TRBJ1-2 | TRBV5-4 | CASSLEGVNYGYTF | TGTGCCAGCAGCTTAGAAGGGGTGAACTATGGCTACACCTTC
NA | 13 | NA | TRBJ1-1 | TRBV27 | CASSYRWDTEAFF | TGTGCCAGCAGTTACAGGTGGGACACTGAAGCTTTCTTT
NA | 16 | NA | TRBJ2-2 | TRBV5-6 | CASSLGPSPNTGELFF | TGTGCCAGCAGCTTGGGCCCTAGTCCGAACACCGGGGAGCTGTTTTTT
NA | 14 | TRBD2 | TRBJ2-3 | TRBV7-3 | CASSLTSGADTQYF | TGTGCCAGCAGCCTTACTAGCGGGGCAGATACGCAGTATTTT
NA | 16 | TRBD2 | TRBJ2-1 | TRBV19 | CASSIGFGDYGGEQFF | TGTGCCAGTAGTATAGGTTTTGGGGACTACGGGGGTGAGCAGTTCTTC
NA | 15 | NA | TRBJ1-2 | TRBV6-4 | CASSDTRQIPYGYTF | TGTGCCAGCAGTGACACCCGACAGATACCTTATGGCTACACCTTC
NA | 18 | TRBD2 | TRBJ2-3 | TRBV5-8 | CASSFGGLAGGRGRTQYF | TGTGCCAGCAGCTTTGGAGGACTAGCGGGAGGCCGTGGTCGAACGCAGTATTTT
NA | 15 | NA | TRBJ1-3 | TRBV7-8 | CASSPRGSTGNTIYF | TGTGCCAGCAGCCCACGGGGGTCGACTGGAAACACCATATATTTT
NA | 13 | TRBD1 | TRBJ1-1 | TRBV10-3 | CAIKGTGTTEAFF | TGTGCCATCAAGGGGACAGGGACCACTGAAGCTTTCTTT
NA | 16 | TRBD1 | TRBJ1-2 | TRBV11-2 | CASSLAAGTAAWGYTF | TGTGCCAGCAGCTTAGCGGCAGGGACAGCGGCTTGGGGCTACACCTTC